Shown below are 21 T cell receptor beta chains from a single sample sequenced in a study of CD8+ T cells in alopecia areata. Investigators isolated RNA and reverse transcribed it into cDNA to act as the sequencing template. Using immunoSEQ multiplex PCR, the repertoire was profiled, and TCRdb retains in-frame clones only, with some absent. The sample holds about 200,000 clones, roughly 64% seen once. Described treatment: oral pan-JAK inhibitor, 5-10 mg twice daily. This material consisted of CD4+ T cells sorted from blood, taken at week 24, from a patient treated with tofacitinib. These receptors came from a human donor with alopecia areata.

This rearrangement joins TRBV5-1 to TRBJ1-1, with D possibly being TRBD1 (6 bases). The CDR3 totals 14 residues. Looked up from germline, CDR1 is SGHRS and CDR2 is YFSETQ. Trimming stripped 4 bases from V and 0 bases from J, with 10 bases between. The CDR3 DNA reads as TGCGCCAGCAGCGGGGGCTTGATGAACACTGAAGCTTTCTTT. Protein: CASSGGLMNTEAFF.

This chain uses TRBV27 with TRBJ1-5; D not resolved. Trimming took off 2 bases at V and 7 bases at J, with 9 bases between the two ends. The CDR3 has 13 residues. Germline-derived CDR1 and CDR2 are MNHEY and SMNVEV (reference sequence). CDR3 in amino acids: CASSLGKGQPQHF. CDR3 coding DNA: TGTGCCAGCAGTTTAGGGAAGGGCCAGCCCCAGCATTTT.

On this clone itself: The same CDR3 arises from other DNA sequences in this sample as well. The CDR3 here is CASSVLAGTDTQYF. CDR3 nucleotide sequence: TGTGCCAGCAGCGTCCTAGCAGGCACAGATACGCAGTATTTT. The chain uses TRBV9 and TRBJ2-3; tentatively, D is TRBD2 (5 bases). From germline, CDR1 is SGDLS and CDR2 YYNGEE. The CDR3 spans 14 residues. The V end was cut by 2 bases, the J end by 1 base, with 8 bases between.

CDR3 coding DNA: TGTGCCAGCAGCGTATCCTCGCCCAACTATGGCTACACCTTC. Translated, it gives CASSVSSPNYGYTF. The V gene is TRBV9, the J gene TRBJ1-2; no firm D call. The germline gives CDR1 SGDLS, CDR2 YYNGEE. V dropped 1 base and J dropped 2 bases, with 9 bases sitting between them. CDR3 size: 14 residues.

J is TRBJ2-1 and V is TRBV5-1; D remains unclear. This CDR3 is built from 12 residues. The ends were cut back, 0 bases at V and 12 bases at J, with 10 bases in the middle. Germline V gene lookup returns CDR1 SGHRS and CDR2 YFSETQ. CDR3 protein: CASSLDGRGQFF. In nucleotides, the CDR3 is TGCGCCAGCAGCTTGGATGGGCGAGGGCAGTTCTTC.

The rearrangement links TRBV23-1 to TRBJ2-5; TRBD1 agrees at 7 bases. TRBV23-1 is annotated as an ORF whose role is uncertain. The CDR3 is 16 amino acids. With V trimmed by 3 bases and J by 2 bases, 9 bases remained unmatched. The CDR3 region has the DNA TGCGCCAGCAGTCAGGGTTCAGGACAGGTACAAGAGACCCAGTACTTC. Translating it yields CASSQGSGQVQETQYF.

This clone was detected only a few times. This chain links TRBV5-1 with TRBJ2-5, with 10 bases fitting TRBD2. The CDR3 extends over 17 amino acids. CDR1 and CDR2 from the germline V gene are SGHRS and YFSETQ. Trimming took 5 bases from V and 2 from J; bases not matched to a gene: 12. CDR3 DNA: TGCGCCAGCAGAGGACTCGGGACTAGCGATATTCAAGAGACCCAGTACTTC. Encoded protein: CASRGLGTSDIQETQYF. Supplemented by reference TRBV5-1 and TRBJ2-5, the full variable domain reads KAGVTQTPRYLIKTRGQQVTLSCSPISGHRSVSWYQQTPGQGLQFLFEYFSETQRNKGNFPGRFSGRQFSNSRSEMNVSTLELGDSALYLCASRGLGTSDIQETQYFGPGTRLLVL.

This clone has more than one count but fewer than ten. This chain uses TRBV29-1 with TRBJ1-2; possibly TRBD1 for D (5 bases). The CDR3 contains 12 residues. The ends were cut back, 7 bases at V and 8 bases at J, with 17 bases in the middle. Germline CDR1 SQVTM, CDR2 ANQGSEA. The CDR3 sequence is CSAVTGREGYTF. CDR3 in DNA: TGCAGCGCTGTGACGGGACGGGAGGGCTACACCTTC.

This clone was detected once. This sequence joins TRBV7-9 and TRBJ1-5; D gene uncertain. The germline CDR1 and CDR2 sequences are SEHNR and FQNEAQ (reference sequence). Trimming removed 1 base at V and 2 bases at J, with 9 bases between. This CDR3 is built from 15 residues. The CDR3 DNA sequence: TGTGCCAGCAGCTTAGGGGCTGGGGGCAATCAGCCCCAGCATTTT. This translates into CASSLGAGGNQPQHF.

The chain carries TRBV5-1 and TRBJ2-3, with 11 bases fitting TRBD2. This CDR3 is built from 15 residues. Germline CDR1 is SGHRS and CDR2 is YFSETQ. Trimming removed 7 bases from V and 0 bases from J; junction bases left unmatched: 4. The CDR3 spells CASGTSGSSTDTQYF. The CDR3 nucleotides are TGCGCCAGCGGAACTAGCGGGAGTAGCACAGATACGCAGTATTTT.

This clone was seen only once. The rearrangement links TRBV2 to TRBJ2-1; 8 positions match TRBD2. The CDR3 runs to 15 residues. The J segment lost 4 bases and the V segment lost 6 bases, leaving 8 bases of the junction unmatched. In germline, CDR1 is SNHLY, CDR2 FYNNEI. The CDR3 sequence: CASSGIAGSYNEQFF. In DNA, the CDR3 is TGTGCCAGCAGCGGCATAGCGGGATCGTACAATGAGCAGTTCTTC. Full variable domain (outside the CDR3, taken from reference TRBV2 and TRBJ2-1): EPEVTQTPSHQVTQMGQEVILRCVPISNHLYFYWYRQILGQKVEFLVSFYNNEISEKSEIFDDQFSVERPDGSNFTLKIRSTKLEDSAMYFCASSGIAGSYNEQFFGPGTRLTVL.

This clone was counted once. The chain employs TRBV15 and TRBJ1-3; D gene ambiguous. The germline V gene has CDR1 LNHNV and CDR2 YYDKDF (reference sequence). V was cut by 0 bases and J by 0 bases, with 9 bases left in between. This CDR3 is built from 16 residues. This CDR3 is CATSRDHVDSGNTIYF. CDR3 in DNA: TGTGCCACCAGCAGAGATCATGTGGACTCTGGAAACACCATATATTTT.

J is TRBJ2-7 and V is TRBV6-1; the D is unclear. The germline gives CDR1 MNHNS, CDR2 SASEGT. Trimming removed 4 bases from V and 3 bases from J, with 19 bases in between. The CDR3 length is 16 residues. CDR3: CASSVRSGNRLYEQYF. The CDR3 DNA reads as TGTGCCAGCAGTGTGAGATCTGGAAATCGCCTCTACGAGCAGTACTTC.

This clone appeared a single time. The chain carries TRBV2 and TRBJ2-4; TRBD2 aligns across 9 bases. The length of the CDR3 is 19 residues. Germline V gene lookup returns CDR1 SNHLY and CDR2 FYNNEI. The junction had 19 bases not matched to a gene; V was cut back by 6 bases and J by 4 bases. Here the CDR3 reads CASSAGLALDDPEKNIQYF. For the CDR3, the DNA is TGTGCCAGCAGCGCGGGACTAGCTCTGGATGACCCTGAGAAAAACATTCAGTACTTC.

V usage is TRBV28 and J usage is TRBJ2-5, with 9 positions matching TRBD1. V lost 2 bases to trimming and J lost 5 bases; unmatched junction nucleotides: 3. The CDR3 consists of 14 residues. Germline V lookup: CDR1 MDHEN, CDR2 SYDVKM. The CDR3, as DNA: TGTGCCAGCAGTTTAGTACAGGGGGCGGAGACCCAGTACTTC. Amino acids: CASSLVQGAETQYF.

CDR3 nucleotides: TGCAGCGTTTCTTTGGACGTTAATCAGCCCCAGCATTTT. This codes for CSVSLDVNQPQHF. This rearrangement joins TRBV29-1 to TRBJ1-5, with D hard to call. Trimming took off 5 bases at V and 4 bases at J, with 12 bases between the two ends. The CDR3 loop spans 13 amino acids. The germline V gene encodes CDR1 SQVTM and CDR2 ANQGSEA.

The table lists this clone with a few counts. The genes are TRBV11-2 and TRBJ1-1, with D possibly matching TRBD1 (5 bases). V gave up 5 bases and J gave up 0 bases, with 13 bases separating them. CDR1 is SGHAT, CDR2 FQNNGV, per germline. The CDR3 is 15 residues long. The CDR3 nucleotides read TGTGCCAGCAGCCGGGACGGCCTCTTGAACACTGAAGCTTTCTTT. It is translated as CASSRDGLLNTEAFF.

This chain connects TRBV5-1 to TRBJ2-3; possible D gene TRBD2, 5 bases. Germline V gene data show CDR1 as SGHRS and CDR2 as YFSETQ. The CDR3 contains 14 residues. Trimming took off 0 bases at V and 6 bases at J, with 11 bases between the two ends. The CDR3 reads CASSLDRGRDTQYF. DNA for the CDR3: TGCGCCAGCAGCTTGGATAGAGGGCGCGATACGCAGTATTTT.

The chain couples TRBV2 to TRBJ1-2; D might be TRBD1 (6 bases). The germline gives CDR1 SNHLY, CDR2 FYNNEI. This CDR3 has 12 amino acids. V dropped 6 bases and J dropped 2 bases, with 7 bases sitting between them. Here the CDR3 reads CASSGQNYGYTF. Here the CDR3 DNA reads TGTGCCAGCAGCGGACAGAACTATGGCTACACCTTC.

This clone has ten or more counts. This sample includes further DNA sequences coding for the same CDR3. The chain couples TRBV18 to TRBJ2-5, with 9 bases aligning to TRBD2. Germline V gene lookup returns CDR1 KGHSH and CDR2 LQKENI. There are 15 residues in the CDR3. The ends lost 4 bases at V and 5 bases at J; junction bases unmatched: 8. Here the CDR3 DNA reads TGTGCCAGCTCACTACGGACTAGCGAGGGGGAGACCCAGTACTTC. Translation: CASSLRTSEGETQYF.

The genes are TRBV4-3 and TRBJ1-2; D is ambiguous. This CDR3 contains 15 residues. Germline loops: CDR1 LGHNA, CDR2 YSLEER. V was clipped by 1 base and J by 3 bases, with 12 bases between them. DNA for the CDR3: TGCGCCAGCAGCCAAGTCCAAACAGCCTACTATGGCTACACCTTC. It translates to CASSQVQTAYYGYTF.